Shown below are 16 T cell receptor beta chains from a single sample sequenced in a study of blood T cells in healthy people across ages. It was with a sample-barcoded 5' primer and a J-beta primer mix that a second PCR of roughly 7 to 11 cycles was run. TCRdb re-analysed the 5' RACE reads in MiXCR, keeping a single row per CDR3 protein. The sample lists about 680,000 distinct CDR3 sequences; over 45% were seen once. Sequenced input: blood. Receptors were obtained from a woman in her sixties or seventies in good health.

J is TRBJ1-1 and V is TRBV29-1; D unresolved. The V gene's germline CDR1 is SQVTM and CDR2 ANQGSEA. There are 11 residues in the CDR3. Trimming stripped 7 bases from V and 7 bases from J, with 13 bases between. CDR3 residues: CSGGDGFEAFF. The CDR3 DNA follows: TGCAGCGGGGGAGACGGATTTGAAGCTTTCTTT.

The rearrangement joins TRBV9 to TRBJ2-4; the D gene is possibly TRBD1 (5 bases). Trimming shortened V by 1 base and J by 0 bases, and 8 bases separated the two germline ends. The V gene's germline CDR1 is SGDLS and CDR2 YYNGEE. The CDR3 runs 15 residues. CDR3 sequence (DNA): TGTGCCAGCAGCGTACAGGGTTCAGCCAAAAACATTCAGTACTTC. It translates to CASSVQGSAKNIQYF.

The chain carries TRBV12-3 or TRBV12-4 and TRBJ1-1, with a tentative D call TRBD1 (5 bases). The CDR3 extends over 15 amino acids. V shed 3 bases and J shed 0 bases, with 11 bases lying between them. This chain's CDR3 is CASSLARGLNTEAFF. CDR3 coding DNA: TGTGCCAGCAGTTTGGCGCGGGGGTTGAACACTGAAGCTTTCTTT.

The chain combines TRBV6-5 with TRBJ2-3, with D hard to call. V was pared by 2 bases and J by 2 bases, with 8 bases between. The CDR3 consists of 14 residues. The germline CDR1 and CDR2 sequences are MNHEY and SVGAGI. CDR3 region: CASSYTDPTDTQYF. The DNA for the CDR3 is TGTGCCAGCAGTTACACAGATCCCACAGATACGCAGTATTTT.

This clonotype appeared a few times. This chain uses TRBV20-1 with TRBJ2-7, with 11 bases fitting TRBD2. J was trimmed by 5 bases and V by 3 bases; bases with no gene match: 3. The CDR3 contains 13 residues. Germline V CDR1 and CDR2: DFQATT, SNEGSKA (reference sequence). CDR3 nucleotides: TGCAGTGCTAGTAGCGGGAGGGCTGACGAGCAGTACTTC. Encoded protein: CSASSGRADEQYF.

The chain links TRBV6-5 to TRBJ1-4, with 7 nucleotides matching TRBD1. CDR1 and CDR2 (germline): MNHEY, SVGAGI. J lost 10 bases, V lost 8 bases, and 13 bases had no gene match. The CDR3 is 14 amino acids. Here the CDR3 reads CASGRDSSSRKLFF. As DNA, the CDR3 is TGTGCCAGCGGGCGGGACAGCTCGTCTCGAAAACTGTTTTTT.

CDR3 nucleotides: TGTGCCAGCAGCCAAGACGTAGCGGGGGGGAAGCAGTTCTTC. It specifies CASSQDVAGGKQFF. The chain carries TRBV3-1 and TRBJ2-1, with 11 bases identical to TRBD2. The junction had 3 bases not matched to a gene; V was cut back by 0 bases and J by 11 bases. CDR3 length: 14 residues. The germline V gene encodes CDR1 LGHDT and CDR2 YNNKEL (reference sequence).

This clonotype has a handful of counts. This sequence joins TRBV29-1 and TRBJ2-1; 15 bases align to TRBD2. Germline values: CDR1 SQVTM, CDR2 ANQGSEA. The CDR3 covers 13 residues. The V gene end was trimmed by 6 bases and the J gene end by 12 bases; junction bases not matched to a gene: 6. The CDR3 bases are TGCAGCGTAGGGGGACTAGCGGGAGGTGCGCAGTTCTTC. This codes for CSVGGLAGGAQFF.

Here the CDR3 DNA reads TGCGCCAGCAGCCAAGTAGGACAGCCGGGGGAGCAGTACTTC. Translated: CASSQVGQPGEQYF. The chain employs TRBV4-1 and TRBJ2-7; a possible D gene is TRBD1 (6 bases). The germline CDR1 and CDR2 sequences are MGHRA and YSYEKL. The length of the CDR3 is 14 residues. Trimming pared 1 base from V and 7 bases from J, leaving 14 bases between.

The chain couples TRBV29-1 to TRBJ1-1; D remains unclear. Germline loops: CDR1 SQVTM, CDR2 ANQGSEA. Trimming removed 1 base from V and 3 bases from J, with 9 bases in between. This CDR3 region has 13 residues. The CDR3 loop is CSVEGRQYTEAFF. The CDR3 DNA reads as TGCAGCGTTGAAGGCCGGCAGTACACTGAAGCTTTCTTT. Complete variable domain (other parts from reference TRBV29-1 and TRBJ1-1): SAVISQKPSRDICQRGTSLTIQCQVDSQVTMMFWYRQQPGQSLTLIATANQGSEATYESGFVIDKFPISRPNLTFSTLTVSNMSPEDSSIYLCSVEGRQYTEAFFGQGTRLTVV.

This clonotype has just a few counts. The CDR3 bases are TGTGCCAGCAGTTTACAGGGGGCGCTTAACACTGAAGCTTTCTTT. Protein product: CASSLQGALNTEAFF. This chain uses TRBV6-5 with TRBJ1-1; 9 bases are shared with TRBD1. The trim removed 4 bases at V and 2 bases at J, leaving 5 bases unmatched. CDR3 length equals 15 residues. Germline lookup yields CDR1 MNHEY and CDR2 SVGAGI.

The genes are TRBV9 and TRBJ2-1; D ambiguous. Trimming removed 5 bases at V and 5 bases at J, with 17 bases between. The V gene's germline CDR1 is SGDLS and CDR2 YYNGEE. CDR3 size: 15 residues. The CDR3 region is CASSPLVGSNNEQFF. CDR3 nucleotides: TGTGCCAGCAGTCCTCTGGTTGGATCGAACAATGAGCAGTTCTTC.

The chain is built from TRBV4-2 and TRBJ2-7; D not resolved. This CDR3 is 13 amino acids long. Per germline, CDR1 LGHNA and CDR2 YNFKEQ. V shed 3 bases and J shed 2 bases, with 8 bases lying between them. The CDR3 sequence: CASSHSEAYEQYF. In nucleotides, the CDR3 is TGTGCCAGCAGCCATTCAGAGGCCTACGAGCAGTACTTC.

The CDR3 here is CSARQGLSYNEQFF. In nucleotides, the CDR3 is TGCAGTGCACGACAGGGGTTATCCTACAATGAGCAGTTCTTC. V is TRBV20-1 and J is TRBJ2-1; 8 positions match TRBD1. The CDR3 consists of 14 residues. Looked up from germline, CDR1 is DFQATT and CDR2 is SNEGSKA (reference sequence). J lost 1 base, V lost 6 bases, and 5 bases had no gene match.

This chain joins TRBV6-2 or TRBV6-3 and TRBJ2-2, with 9 bases aligning to TRBD1. V dropped 6 bases and J dropped 2; count of bases not matched to a gene: 4. The germline CDR1 and CDR2 sequences are MNHEY and SVGEGT. The CDR3 extends over 15 amino acids. The CDR3 region has the DNA TGTGCCAGCAGGCGGGACAGGGTAAACACCGGGGAGCTGTTTTTT. As protein: CASRRDRVNTGELFF.

The gene calls are TRBV14 and TRBJ2-3; TRBD2 matches 9 bases. Germline values: CDR1 SGHDN, CDR2 FVKESK. V shed 4 bases, J shed 2 bases, and the junction held 4 bases outside the gene matches. The CDR3 length is 15 residues. The CDR3 is CASSLQRGVTDTQYF. As DNA, the CDR3 is TGTGCCAGCAGCCTCCAGCGGGGGGTCACAGATACGCAGTATTTT.